Listed below are T cell receptor beta chains from one sample, sequenced in a study of shared clonotypes between healthy human individuals. TCRdb keeps only in-frame clones here, not all; method: immunoSEQ multiplex PCR. The data contain some 1.5 million clones, about 96% of them singletons. Sequenced sample: naive CD4+ T cells sorted from blood. Receptors originate from a man in his thirties or forties in good health. Both conserved end residues are part of each CDR3. The D gene is left open where the match is weak. Expanded clones get a size class; other rows say once, few or many, or leave the size out.

DNA	CDR3	V	size	J	D
TGTGCCAGCAGCCCAGGCAGGGCAGCCTCTAATGAAAAACTGTTTTTT	CASSPGRAASNEKLFF	TRBV7-9	once	TRBJ1-4	-
TGCGCCAGCAGCTTGGTGACTAGCGGGAACTACGAGCAGTACTTC	CASSLVTSGNYEQYF	TRBV5-1	-	TRBJ2-7	TRBD2
TGTGCCATCAGTGAGTCCCGGGGGCTGAACACCGGGGAGCTGTTTTTT	CAISESRGLNTGELFF	TRBV10-3	-	TRBJ2-2	-
TGTGCCAGCGGTTTAGGACAGGGTTGGGATGAGCAGTTCTTC	CASGLGQGWDEQFF	TRBV6-6	once	TRBJ2-1	TRBD1
TGCGCCAGCAGCTTGGGGGCAGCCTCGGGAGGTACGCAGTATTTT	CASSLGAASGGTQYF	TRBV5-1	-	TRBJ2-3	TRBD2
TGTGCCAGCAGTTACAGAGGGACAGGGGGCTCGCAAAAACTGTTTTTT	CASSYRGTGGSQKLFF	TRBV6-5	-	TRBJ1-4	TRBD1
TGTGCCAGCAGCGGTAGCCAGGGGAGGGTTGAGCAGTTCTTC	CASSGSQGRVEQFF	TRBV7-2	-	TRBJ2-1	-
TGTGCCAGCAGCATTGCCGGGACAGGGGTTAGAGAGACCCAGTACTTC	CASSIAGTGVRETQYF	TRBV7-9	-	TRBJ2-5	TRBD1
TGTGCCAGTAGGGAGGGACAGGTGAACACTGAAGCTTTCTTT	CASREGQVNTEAFF	TRBV19	-	TRBJ1-1	TRBD1
TGTGCCAGCAGCTTAGATCGGACAGGGGTTTATACTGAAGCTTTCTTT	CASSLDRTGVYTEAFF	TRBV7-9	-	TRBJ1-1	TRBD1
TGTGCCAGCACGGTCCGCCAGGGAGGATCCGGGGAGCTGTTTTTT	CASTVRQGGSGELFF	TRBV6-1	-	TRBJ2-2	-
TGTGCCAGTAGTATAGATCGTCGACTAGCGGGAAGCCCGGAAGCGTCAGATACGCAGTATTTT	CASSIDRRLAGSPEASDTQYF	TRBV19	-	TRBJ2-3	TRBD2
TGTGCCAGCAGTCACCCTCCCAGGGACCAGCCCCAGCATTTT	CASSHPPRDQPQHF	TRBV6-1	-	TRBJ1-5	-
TGTGCCAGCAGTTCACAGGGCTCTAACTATGGCTACACCTTC	CASSSQGSNYGYTF	TRBV27	-	TRBJ1-2	-
TGTGCCAGCAGTTTATTGGTTGGGGACTCTGGGGCCAACGTCCTGACTTTC	CASSLLVGDSGANVLTF	TRBV27	-	TRBJ2-6	-
TGTGCCAGCAGCTTGGACAGACTCTACGAGCAGTACTTC	CASSLDRLYEQYF	TRBV5-6	once	TRBJ2-7	-
TGTGCCAGTAGTACCACCAGCGGGATTACGTCGCCCTACGAGCAGTACTTC	CASSTTSGITSPYEQYF	TRBV19	-	TRBJ2-7	TRBD2
TGTGCCAGTAGTAGGGAAGGTTCGAGGGCGGAAAAACTGTTTTTT	CASSREGSRAEKLFF	TRBV19	-	TRBJ1-4	-
TGTGCCAGCAGCTTAAATGGGGATGCAGCTCAGCCCCAGCATTTT	CASSLNGDAAQPQHF	TRBV7-3	-	TRBJ1-5	-
TGTGCCTGGAGTCCGGGGAATAGCGGGAGCTCCTACGAGCAGTACTTC	CAWSPGNSGSSYEQYF	TRBV30	-	TRBJ2-7	TRBD2
TGCAGCGTTGTTGAGGAAACCGGGGAGCTGTTTTTT	CSVVEETGELFF	TRBV29-1	-	TRBJ2-2	-
TGCGCCAGCAGTGGGGCTGCCCGCTCCTACAATGAGCAGTTCTTC	CASSGAARSYNEQFF	TRBV10-1	-	TRBJ2-1	-